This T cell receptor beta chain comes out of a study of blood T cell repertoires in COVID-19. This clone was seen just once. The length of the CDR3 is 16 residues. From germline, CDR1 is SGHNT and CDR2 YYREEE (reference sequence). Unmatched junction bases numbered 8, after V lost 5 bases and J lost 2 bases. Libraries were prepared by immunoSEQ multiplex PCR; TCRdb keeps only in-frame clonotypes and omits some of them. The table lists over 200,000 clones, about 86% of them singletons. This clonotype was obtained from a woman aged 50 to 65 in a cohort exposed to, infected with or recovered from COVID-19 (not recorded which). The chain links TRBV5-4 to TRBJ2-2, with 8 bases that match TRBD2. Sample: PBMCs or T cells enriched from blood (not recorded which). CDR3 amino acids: CASSKWRGVNTGELFF. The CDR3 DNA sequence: TGTGCCAGCAGTAAATGGCGGGGGGTTAACACCGGGGAGCTGTTTTTT.